This TCR beta chain came from a study of T cell changes during pregnancy in multiple sclerosis. Using immunoSEQ multiplex PCR, the repertoire was profiled, and TCRdb retains in-frame clones only, with some absent. This sample has about 42,000 clones, with approximately 91% found just once. Per the germline V gene, CDR1 is LNHDA and CDR2 is SQIVND (reference sequence). This CDR3 is built from 15 residues. Trimming removed 7 bases at V and 0 bases at J, with 16 bases between. The rearrangement links TRBV19 to TRBJ2-7, with D possibly being TRBD2 (7 bases). Source: CD4+ T cells from peripheral blood mononuclear cells, taken in the second trimester of pregnancy. This receptor was obtained from a female donor in good health, enrolled as a control in a pregnancy study. The CDR3 sequence: CASKWGGGSSYEQYF. CDR3 DNA sequence: TGTGCCAGTAAGTGGGGGGGCGGCAGCTCCTACGAGCAGTACTTC.